This TCR beta chain was found in a study of blood T cell repertoires in COVID-19. Across the study: PBMCs, B-cell-depleted T cells, or T cells were the source of the cDNA or gDNA that made up the material.

The CDR3 sequence runs 15 residues, both termini included. Germline lookup yields CDR1 MGHDK and CDR2 SYGVNS. The cohort comprised adults aged 18 to 89 years residing in 20 to 30 US areas. The study assigned cohorts using participant-reported clinical history. In regard to this clone: The DNA is omitted, as the CDR3 cannot be located on it reliably, and the CDR3 follows TCRdb's listing.

TCRdb keeps only in-frame clones here, not all; method: immunoSEQ multiplex PCR. The table has 200,000 to 300,000 clones, about 87% seen once. This clonotype originated in a woman between 40 and 55 years old with acute COVID-19. This rearrangement joins TRBV25-1 to TRBJ1-1; the D call of TRBD1 is as the table states it, not checked on the DNA. The sequenced sample was PBMCs or T cells enriched from blood (not recorded which). The CDR3 region is CASSSSGTGGTEAFF.